Listed here are 9 T cell receptor beta chains from one sample, sequenced in a study of shared clonotypes between healthy human individuals. Sequencing used immunoSEQ multiplex PCR; TCRdb keeps in-frame clones, though not all of them. The profile shows about 490,000 clones, 79% of them singletons. The sample consisted of PBMCs. The receptors here all came from a woman aged 40 to 50 in good health. Some clones in this sample may be carry-over from other donors' samples.

The CDR3 reads CASSGRAETGELFF. The CDR3, as DNA: TGTGCCAGTAGCGGGAGGGCCGAGACCGGGGAGCTGTTTTTT. V gene TRBV19 combines with J gene TRBJ2-2, with 8 nucleotides matching TRBD2. The CDR3 is 14 residues long. In germline, CDR1 is LNHDA, CDR2 SQIVND (reference sequence). Trimming removed 6 bases from V and 5 bases from J; junction bases left unmatched: 5.

As concerns this clone: One end of the junction is discordant with germline, which a read error may explain. J is TRBJ1-4 and V is TRBV19, with 8 bases identical to TRBD1. Germline CDR1 LNHDA, CDR2 SQIVND (reference sequence). The CDR3 length is 15 residues. The chain's CDR3 is CASSTSGTGDEILFF. The CDR3 bases are TGTGCCAGTAGTACTAGCGGGACAGGTGATGAAATACTGTTTTTT.

The chain couples TRBV4-1 to TRBJ1-3; D unclear. Trimming stripped 3 bases from V and 4 bases from J, with 10 bases between. Germline assignment: CDR1 MGHRA and CDR2 YSYEKL. The CDR3 has 14 residues. The CDR3 region is CASSHVGRGNTIYF. The CDR3 nucleotides read TGCGCCAGCAGCCACGTGGGTCGCGGAAACACCATATATTTT.

J is TRBJ2-2 and V is TRBV29-1, with unresolved D. CDR3 length: 13 residues. Germline V gene data show CDR1 as SQVTM and CDR2 as ANQGSEA. V was cut by 4 bases and J by 6 bases, with 12 bases left in between. CDR3 amino acids: CSVANTVSGELFF. Written as DNA, the CDR3 is TGCAGCGTTGCTAATACGGTGTCCGGGGAGCTGTTTTTT.

The chain employs TRBV18 and TRBJ1-3; D remains unclear. CDR1 and CDR2 from the germline V gene are KGHSH and LQKENI. The CDR3 contains 16 residues. Between the trimmed V and J ends, which lost 3 bases and 1 base, there was a span of 13 bases. CDR3 sequence: CASSPTSVQSGNTIYF. The CDR3 region has the DNA TGTGCCAGCTCACCGACATCCGTACAGTCTGGAAACACCATATATTTT.

CDR3 bases: TGTGCCAGCAGCCCCTGGCGGGAGGGCAAAGATACGCAGTATTTT. This encodes CASSPWREGKDTQYF. This chain connects TRBV9 to TRBJ2-3, with TRBD2 identical over 9 bases. Germline-derived CDR1 and CDR2 are SGDLS and YYNGEE. Germline trimming cut 4 bases from V and 5 bases from J; bases unmatched to any gene: 8. This CDR3 comprises 15 residues.

This chain joins TRBV18 and TRBJ2-5; 7 nucleotides align to TRBD1. This CDR3 is built from 15 residues. The germline gives CDR1 KGHSH, CDR2 LQKENI. V lost 1 base, J lost 5 bases, and 7 bases stayed unmatched. The CDR3 loop reads CASSPLTGLGETQYF. CDR3 nucleotide sequence: TGTGCCAGCTCACCACTGACAGGGTTAGGGGAGACCCAGTACTTC.

The sample holds many counts of this clone. The rearrangement links TRBV30 to TRBJ2-5; 12 bases match TRBD2. The CDR3 has 13 amino acids. Trimming cost V 8 bases and J 9 bases; bases outside gene matches: 10. Per germline, CDR1 GTSNPN and CDR2 SVGIG (reference sequence). The CDR3 region has the DNA TGTGCCGGAAGTAGGACTAGCGGGATAGCCCAGTACTTC. Its protein product is CAGSRTSGIAQYF.

V and J are TRBV6-5 and TRBJ2-5; a possible D gene is TRBD1 (5 bases). The CDR3 spans 14 residues. The germline V gene has CDR1 MNHEY and CDR2 SVGAGI. V was clipped by 0 bases and J by 2 bases, with 7 bases between them. DNA for the CDR3: TGTGCCAGCAGTTACTCGACAGCTCAAGAGACCCAGTACTTC. Amino acids: CASSYSTAQETQYF.